Listed below are T cell receptor beta chains from one sample, sequenced in a study of blood T cell repertoires in COVID-19. The assay was immunoSEQ multiplex PCR, and TCRdb's table has in-frame clones only and misses some. Of around 260,000 clones in the sample, roughly 87% are singletons; the top ten hold roughly 14%. Sequencing was carried out using peripheral blood. The receptor set was obtained from a human donor in a cohort sampled during active COVID-19. CDR3s include the opening cysteine and the closing phenylalanine or tryptophan. A D gene is named only where the DNA matches it firmly. Some rows mark clone size as missing; the rest say once, few, many or name a class of expanded clone.

TRBJ1-5	.	.	TRBV28	CASSLGGSRQPQHF	TGTGCCAGCAGTTTAGGAGGTTCCAGGCAGCCCCAGCATTTT
TRBJ2-7	TRBD2	.	TRBV25-1	CASSESLAESYEQYF	TGTGCCAGCAGTGAAAGTCTAGCGGAGTCCTACGAGCAGTACTTC
TRBJ2-1	TRBD2	.	TRBV27	CASGLAGDPYNEQFF	TGTGCCAGCGGGCTAGCGGGAGATCCGTACAATGAGCAGTTCTTC
TRBJ1-4	.	.	TRBV5-1	CASSLAGERREKLFF	TGCGCCAGCAGCTTGGCCGGGGAAAGGAGGGAAAAACTGTTTTTT
TRBJ2-5	.	.	TRBV30	CAWSVQVGETQYF	TGTGCCTGGAGTGTACAGGTCGGAGAGACCCAGTACTTC
TRBJ2-6	TRBD1	.	TRBV19	CASTAGTGGIYSGANVLTF	TGTGCCAGTACCGCCGGGACAGGGGGTATATACTCTGGGGCCAACGTCCTGACTTTC
TRBJ2-1	TRBD1	.	TRBV6-5	CASSWGTGSLNEQFF	TGTGCCAGCAGTTGGGGGACAGGGAGCTTGAATGAGCAGTTCTTC
TRBJ2-7	.	.	TRBV18	CASSLLQDYEQYF	TGTGCCAGCTCATTACTCCAGGACTACGAGCAGTACTTC
TRBJ2-1	TRBD2	.	TRBV6-5	CASRGGRVNGNEQFF	TGTGCCAGCAGAGGAGGGAGGGTCAACGGGAATGAGCAGTTCTTC
TRBJ1-1	.	.	TRBV11-2	CASSLIGGNTEAFF	TGTGCCAGCAGCTTAATAGGGGGGAACACTGAAGCTTTCTTT
TRBJ1-4	.	.	TRBV6-2/TRBV6-3	CASSQDSRNEKLFF	TGTGCCAGCAGTCAGGACAGCAGGAATGAAAAACTGTTTTTT
TRBJ1-2	TRBD1	.	TRBV19	CASNNRGRSYGYTF	TGTGCCAGTAACAACAGGGGACGGAGCTATGGCTACACCTTC
TRBJ2-1	TRBD2	.	TRBV7-2	CASSWTSGIVNEQFF	TGTGCCAGCAGCTGGACTAGCGGGATAGTGAATGAGCAGTTCTTC
TRBJ2-5	TRBD2	.	TRBV5-1	CASSLAVAGGRETQYF	TGCGCCAGCAGCTTGGCGGTAGCGGGAGGGAGAGAGACCCAGTACTTC
TRBJ2-3	TRBD2	.	TRBV5-5	CASSLLAGVVDTQYF	TGTGCCAGCAGCTTACTAGCGGGAGTGGTAGATACGCAGTATTTT
TRBJ2-2	.	once	TRBV7-2	CASSSERLTGELFF	TGTGCCAGCAGCTCCGAGCGGCTTACCGGGGAGCTGTTTTTT
TRBJ2-7	TRBD1	.	TRBV18	CASSPGQGAYEQYF	TGTGCCAGCTCACCAGGCCAGGGGGCTTACGAGCAGTACTTC
TRBJ1-2	.	.	TRBV4-1	CASSQPGGSGNYGYTF	TGCGCCAGCAGCCAACCCGGGGGTTCGGGTAACTATGGCTACACCTTC
TRBJ2-7	TRBD2	.	TRBV27	CASGRLAGGPGSYEQYF	TGTGCCAGCGGCCGACTAGCGGGAGGGCCTGGGTCCTACGAGCAGTACTTC
TRBJ2-7	TRBD1	.	TRBV6-6	CASSFYRGNSYEQYF	TGTGCCAGCAGTTTTTACAGGGGCAACTCCTACGAGCAGTACTTC
TRBJ2-3	TRBD1	.	TRBV27	CASSMTGILDTQYF	TGTGCCAGCAGTATGACAGGGATTTTAGATACGCAGTATTTT
TRBJ2-1	TRBD2	.	TRBV6-2/TRBV6-3	CASSSGLGVNEQFF	TGTGCCAGCAGTTCGGGACTAGGAGTCAATGAGCAGTTCTTC
TRBJ1-6	TRBD1	.	TRBV27	CASSRVGDRVSPLHF	TGTGCCAGCAGTCGGGTCGGGGACAGGGTTTCACCCCTCCACTTT
TRBJ2-3	TRBD2	.	TRBV4-3	CASSPQPSGTRDTQYF	TGCGCCAGCAGCCCCCAACCTTCCGGGACTAGAGATACGCAGTATTTT
TRBJ1-3	.	.	TRBV28	CASSFRQTGNTIYF	TGTGCCAGCAGTTTCCGACAGACTGGAAACACCATATATTTT
TRBJ2-1	TRBD2	.	TRBV4-3	CASSLRTGTSGMNEQFF	TGCGCCAGCAGCTTACGGACCGGGACTAGCGGGATGAATGAGCAGTTCTTC
TRBJ1-2	.	.	TRBV28	CASSSQGPLYGYTF	TGTGCCAGCAGTTCTCAGGGGCCCCTCTATGGCTACACCTTC
TRBJ2-2	.	.	TRBV6-5	CASSYRTGELFF	TGTGCCAGCAGCTATCGAACCGGGGAGCTGTTTTTT
TRBJ2-1	TRBD2	.	TRBV15	CATSGGLAGGRYNEQFF	TGTGCCACCAGCGGGGGACTAGCGGGAGGGCGGTACAATGAGCAGTTCTTC
TRBJ1-6	.	.	TRBV11-2	CASSFGDSPLHF	TGTGCCAGCAGCTTCGGTGATTCACCCCTCCACTTT
TRBJ2-7	.	few	TRBV2	CASSLGLHEQYF	TGTGCCAGCAGCTTGGGACTCCACGAGCAGTACTTC
TRBJ1-1	.	few	TRBV12-3/TRBV12-4	CASRGYTEAFF	TGTGCCAGTAGGGGATACACTGAAGCTTTCTTT
TRBJ2-7	.	once	TRBV28	CASSLPQPGSYEQYF	TGTGCCAGCAGTTTACCCCAGCCCGGGAGCTACGAGCAGTACTTC
TRBJ2-5	.	few	TRBV19	CASSPQNSGTQYF	TGTGCCAGTAGTCCCCAGAATAGCGGGACCCAGTACTTC
TRBJ1-1	.	.	TRBV29-1	CSVEEDNEAFF	TGCAGCGTTGAAGAGGACAACGAAGCTTTCTTT
TRBJ2-1	.	.	TRBV18	CASSPRLDSTAEQFF	TGTGCCAGCTCACCTAGACTTGACAGTACCGCTGAGCAGTTCTTC
TRBJ1-2	TRBD1	few	TRBV4-2	CASSQEGGIYGYTF	TGTGCCAGCAGCCAAGAAGGGGGCATTTACGGCTACACCTTC
TRBJ2-1	TRBD2	.	TRBV4-1	CASRQTSGSASYNEQFF	TGCGCCAGCAGACAAACTAGCGGGAGCGCCTCCTACAATGAGCAGTTCTTC
TRBJ1-3	.	.	TRBV3-1/TRBV3-2	CASSLQGAGNTIYF	TGTGCCAGCAGCCTACAGGGAGCTGGAAACACCATATATTTT